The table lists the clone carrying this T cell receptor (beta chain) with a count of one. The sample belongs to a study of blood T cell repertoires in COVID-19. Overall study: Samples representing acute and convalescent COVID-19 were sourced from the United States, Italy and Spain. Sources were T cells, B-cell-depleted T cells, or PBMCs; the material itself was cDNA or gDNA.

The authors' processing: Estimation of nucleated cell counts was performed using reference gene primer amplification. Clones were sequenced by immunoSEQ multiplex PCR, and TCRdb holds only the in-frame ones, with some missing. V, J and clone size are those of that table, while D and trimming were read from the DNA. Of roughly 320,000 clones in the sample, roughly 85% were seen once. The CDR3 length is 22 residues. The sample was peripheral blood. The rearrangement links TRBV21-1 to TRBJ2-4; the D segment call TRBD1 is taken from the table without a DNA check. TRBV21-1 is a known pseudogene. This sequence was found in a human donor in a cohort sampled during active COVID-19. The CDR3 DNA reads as TGTGCCAGCAGCAAAGAAGGAGTGTTAGGGGCAAGGGAAAGGTCAGCCAAAAACATTCAGTACTTC. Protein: CASSKEGVLGARERSAKNIQYF.